Reported below is one T cell receptor beta chain. In the original analysis: Using reference gene primer amplification, nucleated cell counts were estimated. The data were produced by immunoSEQ multiplex PCR, yet TCRdb's version contains in-frame clones alone and is incomplete. V, J and clone size are taken as reported in that table, and D and trimming were inferred from the DNA itself. The repertoire holds 130,000 to 150,000 clones, more than 75% seen once, with 4.5% to 6% in the top ten. CDR3 length: 12 residues. Germline-derived CDR1 and CDR2 are SGHTA and FQGTGA. V was cut by 4 bases and J by 8 bases, with 9 bases left in between. This sample is drawn from a study of blood T cell repertoires in COVID-19.

The genes are TRBV7-3 and TRBJ2-1; weak D call: TRBD2 (6 bases). The sequencing input was peripheral blood. The source of this sequence is a human donor in a cohort sampled during active COVID-19. The CDR3 loop is CASSSGGDEQFF. The CDR3 bases are TGTGCCAGCAGCTCTGGCGGGGATGAGCAGTTCTTC.